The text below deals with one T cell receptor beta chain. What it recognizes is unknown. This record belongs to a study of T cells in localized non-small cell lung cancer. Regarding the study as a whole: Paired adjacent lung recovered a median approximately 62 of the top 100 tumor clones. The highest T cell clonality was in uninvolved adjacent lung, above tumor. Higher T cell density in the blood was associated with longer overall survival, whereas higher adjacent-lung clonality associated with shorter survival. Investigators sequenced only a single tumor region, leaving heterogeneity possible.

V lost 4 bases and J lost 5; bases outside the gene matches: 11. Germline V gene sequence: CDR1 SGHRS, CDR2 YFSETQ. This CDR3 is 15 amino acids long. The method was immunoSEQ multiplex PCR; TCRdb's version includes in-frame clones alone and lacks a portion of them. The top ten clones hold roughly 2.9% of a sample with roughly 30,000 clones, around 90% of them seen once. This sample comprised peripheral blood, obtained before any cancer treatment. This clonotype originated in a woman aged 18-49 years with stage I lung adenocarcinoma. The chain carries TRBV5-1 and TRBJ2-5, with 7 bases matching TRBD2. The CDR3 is CASSPLAGVRETQYF. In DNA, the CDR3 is TGCGCCAGCAGCCCCCTCGCGGGGGTGAGGGAGACCCAGTACTTC. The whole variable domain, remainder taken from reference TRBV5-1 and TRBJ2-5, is KAGVTQTPRYLIKTRGQQVTLSCSPISGHRSVSWYQQTPGQGLQFLFEYFSETQRNKGNFPGRFSGRQFSNSRSEMNVSTLELGDSALYLCASSPLAGVRETQYFGPGTRLLVL.